The sequence of this T cell receptor (beta chain) was determined in a study of cytomegalovirus exposure and HLA in healthy donors. On this clone: The target antigen is unknown.

Regarding the study as a whole: Per a prior analysis, the majority of TCR beta V segments were productive roughly 90% or roughly 30% of the time.

This CDR3 has 15 amino acids. Trimming stripped 8 bases from V and 0 bases from J, with 15 bases between. Per germline, CDR1 SNHLY and CDR2 FYNNEI. PCR involved 60 Vbeta and 13 Jbeta primers. Method: immunoSEQ multiplex PCR; TCRdb's copy keeps in-frame clones and lacks some. The repertoire includes approximately 170,000 clones, about three quarters of them detected once, and roughly 4.5% sits in the top ten. The rearrangement links TRBV2 to TRBJ2-3; a possible D gene is TRBD2 (6 bases). The sample was PBMCs. This TCR was sampled from a man aged 18 to 35 in good health and CMV-seropositive. In DNA, the CDR3 is TGTGCCAGCGACCGCCGGGACTCCAGCACAGATACGCAGTATTTT. It specifies CASDRRDSSTDTQYF.